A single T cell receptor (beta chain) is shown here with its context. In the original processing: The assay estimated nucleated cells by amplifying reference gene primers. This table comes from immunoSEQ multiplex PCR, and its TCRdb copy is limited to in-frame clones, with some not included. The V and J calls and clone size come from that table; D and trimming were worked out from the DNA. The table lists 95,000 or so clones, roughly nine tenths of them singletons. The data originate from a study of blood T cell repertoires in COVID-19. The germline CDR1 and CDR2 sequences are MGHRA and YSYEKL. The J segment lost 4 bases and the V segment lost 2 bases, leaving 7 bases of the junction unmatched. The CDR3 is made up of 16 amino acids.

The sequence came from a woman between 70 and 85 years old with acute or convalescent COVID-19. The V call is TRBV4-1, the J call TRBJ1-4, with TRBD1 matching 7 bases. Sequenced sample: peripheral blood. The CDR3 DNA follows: TGCGCCAGCAGCCAAATAGGGACAGCCCTTAATGAAAAACTGTTTTTT. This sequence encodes CASSQIGTALNEKLFF.